One and the same sample provided the 30 T cell receptor beta chains below, sequenced in a study of CD4 T cells in relation to SARS-CoV-2 and coronaviruses (dated by TCRdb to the early 2020s). CD4+ T cells from unexposed donors were collected before the COVID-19 pandemic (2011-2018). After about 10 days of culture, CD4+ T cells were isolated with the EasySep CD4+ T cell isolation kit. Their target antigens are unknown. Library preparation was by the immunoSEQ multiplex PCR assay. TCRdb holds this immuneACCESS table with in-frame rearrangements only. Some clones are missing; in checked studies, unresolved V genes explain under half, and the rest has no known cause. For this sample there are approximately 25,000 clones; over 70% appear just once. The ten most abundant clones make up roughly 18% of the sample. The source material was CD4+ T cells from PBMCs, cultured in vitro. Receptors were obtained from a human donor in good health.

The V call is TRBV24-1, the J call TRBJ1-2; 8 bases fit TRBD1. The CDR3 runs 16 residues. Germline values: CDR1 KGHDR, CDR2 SFDVKD. V shed 2 bases and J 5 bases; nucleotides not matched to a gene: 9. CDR3 coding DNA: TGTGCCACCAGTGATTCCCCCCCGGGACAGGAGTATGGCTACACCTTC. The encoded protein is CATSDSPPGQEYGYTF.

The chain is built from TRBV30 and TRBJ2-7, with TRBD1 matching 11 bases. V lost 5 bases and J lost 4; bases outside the gene matches: 4. The CDR3 loop spans 13 amino acids. The germline V gene encodes CDR1 GTSNPN and CDR2 SVGIG (reference sequence). Here the CDR3 reads CAWGQGAGYEQYF. CDR3 in DNA: TGTGCCTGGGGACAGGGGGCTGGGTACGAGCAGTACTTC.

The rearrangement uses TRBV24-1 and TRBJ1-2; 10 bases agree with TRBD1. Germline-derived CDR1 and CDR2 are KGHDR and SFDVKD. This CDR3 is 17 amino acids long. The J segment lost 3 bases and the V segment lost 5 bases, leaving 11 bases of the junction unmatched. CDR3 in amino acids: CATSGNPGTGVDYGYTF. CDR3 DNA sequence: TGTGCCACCAGTGGAAATCCCGGGACAGGGGTGGACTATGGCTACACCTTC.

The chain uses TRBV5-1 and TRBJ1-1; D possibly corresponds to TRBD1 (6 bases). V shed 6 bases and J shed 0 bases, with 12 bases lying between them. From germline, CDR1 is SGHRS and CDR2 YFSETQ. The CDR3 is 14 amino acids. The CDR3 loop reads CASNRQELNTEAFF. CDR3 bases: TGCGCCAGCAACCGACAGGAGCTGAACACTGAAGCTTTCTTT. The full variable domain, completed using reference TRBV5-1 and TRBJ1-1, is KAGVTQTPRYLIKTRGQQVTLSCSPISGHRSVSWYQQTPGQGLQFLFEYFSETQRNKGNFPGRFSGRQFSNSRSEMNVSTLELGDSALYLCASNRQELNTEAFFGQGTRLTVV.

The V and J genes are TRBV5-4 and TRBJ1-1; D possibly corresponds to TRBD1 (6 bases). The CDR3 has 14 amino acids. The germline CDR1 and CDR2 sequences are SGHNT and YYREEE (reference sequence). V was clipped by 6 bases and J by 1 base, with 13 bases between them. Written as DNA, the CDR3 is TGTGCCAGCAACCTCGCGGGGGCGAACACTGAAGCTTTCTTT. Its protein product is CASNLAGANTEAFF. The complete variable domain, with remaining parts taken from reference TRBV5-4 and TRBJ1-1, reads ETGVTQSPTHLIKTRGQQVTLRCSSQSGHNTVSWYQQALGQGPQFIFQYYREEENGRGNFPPRFSGLQFPNYSSELNVNALELDDSALYLCASNLAGANTEAFFGQGTRLTVV.

V and J are TRBV7-9 and TRBJ2-5, with TRBD2 matching 7 bases. The ends lost 1 base at V and 5 bases at J; junction bases unmatched: 4. CDR3 length: 14 amino acids. Germline V gives CDR1 SEHNR, CDR2 FQNEAQ (reference sequence). The CDR3 DNA is TGTGCCAGCAGCTTAGGGCGGGGGTCGGAGACCCAGTACTTC. Protein sequence: CASSLGRGSETQYF.

The V call is TRBV7-2, the J call TRBJ2-2; D not resolved. CDR1 and CDR2 from the germline V gene are SGHTA and FQGNSA. With 5 bases removed from V and 3 bases from J, the gap between germline ends came to 7 bases. This CDR3 contains 13 residues. Written as DNA, the CDR3 is TGTGCCAGCAGCCGGCAGTACACCGGGGAGCTGTTTTTT. This codes for CASSRQYTGELFF.

This chain connects TRBV7-2 to TRBJ1-3; D is ambiguous. Germline V gene lookup returns CDR1 SGHTA and CDR2 FQGNSA. Trimming left V 5 bases short and J 0 bases short, with 17 bases between. This CDR3 is 17 amino acids long. The CDR3 reads CASSPRGPGSSGNTIYF. In DNA, the CDR3 is TGTGCCAGCAGCCCCCGCGGCCCGGGAAGCTCTGGAAACACCATATATTTT.

The chain recombines TRBV5-1 with TRBJ1-1; D might be TRBD1 (6 bases). Germline V gene sequence: CDR1 SGHRS, CDR2 YFSETQ. V lost 4 bases and J lost 0, with 13 bases in between. CDR3 length: 15 residues. CDR3 DNA sequence: TGCGCCAGCAGCCCGTCGGGGACACTGAACACTGAAGCTTTCTTT. This encodes CASSPSGTLNTEAFF.

The J gene is TRBJ2-5, the V gene TRBV5-4; D may match TRBD1 or TRBD2 (7 bases each). CDR3 length: 14 amino acids. Germline values: CDR1 SGHNT, CDR2 YYREEE (reference sequence). Trimming removed 6 bases at V and 5 bases at J, with 17 bases between. The CDR3 loop reads CASTVQGGLETQYF. CDR3 nucleotides: TGTGCCAGCACCGTCCAGGGGGGGCTGGAGACCCAGTACTTC.

This clone was seen only a few times. This chain links TRBV4-1 with TRBJ1-2, with 7 bases that match TRBD1. With 3 bases clipped from V and 3 bases from J, the junction kept 4 bases outside the gene matches. Germline V gene data show CDR1 as MGHRA and CDR2 as YSYEKL. The CDR3 is 14 residues long. The CDR3, as DNA: TGCGCCAGCAGCCAGGGACAGCTAGACTATGGCTACACCTTC. Its protein is CASSQGQLDYGYTF.

V gene TRBV7-2 combines with J gene TRBJ2-1; D is unresolved. V dropped 2 bases and J dropped 6 bases, with 8 bases sitting between them. The CDR3 is made up of 13 amino acids. Germline lookup yields CDR1 SGHTA and CDR2 FQGNSA. Here the CDR3 reads CASSLRFANEQFF. CDR3 DNA sequence: TGTGCCAGCAGCTTACGTTTCGCCAATGAGCAGTTCTTC.

The V and J genes are TRBV29-1 and TRBJ2-7, with TRBD2 matching 7 bases. The trim removed 1 base at V and 9 bases at J, leaving 12 bases unmatched. Per germline, CDR1 SQVTM and CDR2 ANQGSEA. The CDR3 consists of 14 residues. CDR3 protein: CSVEVGGGSPAQYF. In DNA form, the CDR3 reads TGCAGCGTTGAAGTTGGGGGGGGGTCCCCAGCGCAGTACTTC.

V gene TRBV27 combines with J gene TRBJ1-1, with D possibly matching TRBD1 (6 bases). The CDR3 sequence is 15 residues long. Germline CDR1 reads MNHEY; CDR2 reads SMNVEV (reference sequence). V was cut by 5 bases and J by 0 bases, with 13 bases left in between. The CDR3 sequence: CASSRFAGVNTEAFF. CDR3 DNA sequence: TGTGCCAGCAGTAGATTTGCAGGGGTGAACACTGAAGCTTTCTTT.

V usage is TRBV5-1 and J usage is TRBJ1-1, with D perhaps matching TRBD1 (6 bases). Trimming removed 2 bases from V and 4 bases from J, with 9 bases in between. The germline CDR1 and CDR2 sequences are SGHRS and YFSETQ. The CDR3 contains 13 residues. The CDR3 loop is CASSFRGGTEAFF. CDR3 coding DNA: TGCGCCAGCAGCTTCAGGGGAGGCACTGAAGCTTTCTTT.

The chain recombines TRBV5-4 with TRBJ2-7; TRBD2 matches 10 bases. The V gene end was trimmed by 3 bases and the J gene end by 6 bases; junction bases not matched to a gene: 12. Germline V gene lookup returns CDR1 SGHNT and CDR2 YYREEE (reference sequence). There are 16 residues in the CDR3. This CDR3 reads CASSSTLLAGKGEQYF. CDR3 nucleotides: TGTGCCAGCAGCTCCACATTACTAGCGGGGAAGGGCGAGCAGTACTTC.

Only a few counts were recorded for this clone. This rearrangement joins TRBV9 to TRBJ2-1; TRBD1 agrees at 7 bases. The germline CDR1 and CDR2 sequences are SGDLS and YYNGEE. The CDR3 length is 16 residues. With 0 bases clipped from V and 4 bases from J, the junction kept 7 bases outside the gene matches. The chain's CDR3 is CASSVADWGQYNEQFF. The CDR3 DNA is TGTGCCAGCAGCGTAGCTGATTGGGGACAGTACAATGAGCAGTTCTTC.

This chain uses TRBV28 with TRBJ2-7; 7 bases match TRBD2. Per germline, CDR1 MDHEN and CDR2 SYDVKM. This CDR3 region has 14 residues. Trimming removed 8 bases from V and 0 bases from J; junction bases left unmatched: 7. The CDR3 sequence: CASVIGGNSYEQYF. DNA of the CDR3: TGTGCCAGCGTTATCGGGGGGAACTCCTACGAGCAGTACTTC.

The V and J genes are TRBV20-1 and TRBJ2-1; D unresolved. Germline V CDR1 and CDR2: DFQATT, SNEGSKA (reference sequence). Trimming cost V 5 bases and J 7 bases, with 9 bases left between them. The CDR3 has 11 residues. The CDR3 DNA is TGCAGTGCTCCGGGCCGGAATGAGCAGTTCTTC. Its translation is CSAPGRNEQFF.

The genes are TRBV11-2 and TRBJ2-2, with 14 nucleotides matching TRBD2. J gave up 7 bases and V 1 base, and 2 bases lay outside the gene matches. CDR1 and CDR2 (germline): SGHAT, FQNNGV. The CDR3 has 16 residues. CDR3 loop: CASSLAGLAGVGELFF. The CDR3 DNA is TGTGCCAGCAGCTTAGCGGGACTAGCGGGAGTCGGGGAGCTGTTTTTT.

This clone was recorded a few times. CDR3 DNA sequence: TGTGCCAGCAGCTTCCGGCCAGATCCGAACACCGGGGAGCTGTTTTTT. Translating gives CASSFRPDPNTGELFF. The rearrangement joins TRBV11-2 to TRBJ2-2; D unclear. From germline, CDR1 is SGHAT and CDR2 FQNNGV. This CDR3 is built from 16 residues. V dropped 3 bases and J dropped 0 bases, with 11 bases sitting between them.

This sequence joins TRBV6-6 and TRBJ1-5, with D possibly matching TRBD1 (5 bases). CDR1 and CDR2 (germline): MNHNY, SVGAGI (reference sequence). The CDR3 length is 13 residues. Trimming pared 11 bases from V and 1 base from J, leaving 12 bases between. The CDR3 spells CAVQATSNQPQHF. The CDR3 coding sequence is TGTGCCGTACAGGCTACGAGCAATCAGCCCCAGCATTTT.

This rearrangement joins TRBV14 to TRBJ2-1, with 10 bases lining up with TRBD2. The CDR3 runs to 16 residues. Germline values: CDR1 SGHDN, CDR2 FVKESK. V gave up 2 bases and J gave up 2 bases; unmatched junction bases: 3. DNA of the CDR3: TGTGCCAGCAGCCAACTGAGCGGGAGGGCCTACAATGAGCAGTTCTTC. Translated: CASSQLSGRAYNEQFF.

The genes are TRBV5-5 and TRBJ2-1; TRBD2 aligns across 9 bases. The CDR3 has 15 amino acids. The V and J ends lost 0 bases and 4 bases, in that order; junction bases with no gene match: 2. CDR1 is SGHKS, CDR2 YYEKEE, per germline (reference sequence). CDR3 in amino acids: CASSLGLAGYNEQFF. CDR3 DNA: TGTGCCAGCAGCTTGGGGCTAGCGGGATACAATGAGCAGTTCTTC.

The chain joins TRBV6-1 to TRBJ1-3; D is ambiguous. The germline V gene has CDR1 MNHNS and CDR2 SASEGT. Between the trimmed V and J ends, which lost 2 bases and 0 bases, there was a span of 14 bases. The CDR3 runs 17 residues. CDR3 nucleotide sequence: TGTGCCAGCAGTGAATGGGCAGGAGCCGGCTCTGGAAACACCATATATTTT. Its translation: CASSEWAGAGSGNTIYF.

J is TRBJ1-5 and V is TRBV19, with D possibly TRBD1 on 6 matching bases. The germline CDR1 and CDR2 sequences are LNHDA and SQIVND (reference sequence). This CDR3 contains 16 residues. The V gene lost 6 bases and the J gene lost 9 bases, with 24 bases spanning the gap. DNA of the CDR3: TGTGCCAGTAGCATCTCGGCCGCACAGGGCTCTGGGCCCCAGCATTTT. Encoded protein: CASSISAAQGSGPQHF.

The chain combines TRBV7-2 with TRBJ2-7, with D possibly being TRBD2 (6 bases). Germline V gene lookup returns CDR1 SGHTA and CDR2 FQGNSA. The length of the CDR3 is 13 residues. Trimming took 0 bases from V and 6 from J, leaving 9 bases between them. The CDR3 spells CASSLAPRGEQYF. The CDR3 DNA sequence: TGTGCCAGCAGCTTAGCCCCGCGGGGCGAGCAGTACTTC.

This clone appeared once. The chain links TRBV5-1 to TRBJ2-7, with D perhaps matching TRBD1 (6 bases). Trimming took off 5 bases at V and 0 bases at J, with 12 bases between the two ends. This CDR3 comprises 14 residues. CDR1 SGHRS and CDR2 YFSETQ come from the germline V gene. CDR3 protein: CASRGNRVSYEQYF. The CDR3 nucleotides read TGCGCCAGCAGGGGGAACAGGGTCTCCTACGAGCAGTACTTC.

This clone was detected once. The rearrangement joins TRBV2 to TRBJ2-7, with 10 positions matching TRBD1. The CDR3 is made up of 17 amino acids. Germline CDR1 is SNHLY and CDR2 is FYNNEI. The V segment lost 6 bases and the J segment 3 bases; nucleotides outside the gene matches: 14. In DNA, the CDR3 is TGTGCCAGCAGCCTTGTTAAGACAGGGGGCGATAACTACGAGCAGTACTTC. Protein: CASSLVKTGGDNYEQYF.

The CDR3 protein is CASSQGTSGPPRNEQFF. CDR3 nucleotide sequence: TGTGCCAGCAGCCAGGGGACTAGCGGACCCCCGAGGAATGAGCAGTTCTTC. The chain couples TRBV5-4 to TRBJ2-1; 11 bases are a match to TRBD2. The CDR3 sequence is 17 residues long. Germline V CDR1 and CDR2: SGHNT, YYREEE (reference sequence). The V segment lost 4 bases and the J segment 7 bases; nucleotides outside the gene matches: 13.